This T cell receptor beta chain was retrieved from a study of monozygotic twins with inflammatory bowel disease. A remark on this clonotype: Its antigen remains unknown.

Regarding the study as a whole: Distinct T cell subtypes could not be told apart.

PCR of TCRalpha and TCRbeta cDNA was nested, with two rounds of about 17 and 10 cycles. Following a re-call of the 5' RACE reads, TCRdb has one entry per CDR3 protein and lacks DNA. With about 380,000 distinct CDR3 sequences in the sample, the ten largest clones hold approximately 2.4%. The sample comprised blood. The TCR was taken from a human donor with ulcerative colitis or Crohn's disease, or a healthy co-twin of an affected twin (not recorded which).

The CDR3 sequence: CSGLAGSSYEQYF. V gene TRBV29-1 combines with J gene TRBJ2-7; TCRdb's D call of TRBD2 is untestable without DNA. CDR1 is SQVTM and CDR2 is ANQGSEA in the germline V gene. This CDR3 comprises 13 residues.